These 8 T cell receptor beta chains originate from one sample sequenced in a study of CD8 T cells in ankylosing spondylitis. Broader study findings: Within ankylosing spondylitis blood, a TCR beta motif made up of several highly homologous variants appeared to be characteristic.

TCRdb re-called the 5' RACE reads through MiXCR, storing one row per CDR3 protein. The sample includes 800,000 to 900,000 distinct CDR3 sequences, 12% of them seen just once. Which antigens these TCRs recognize remains unknown. The specimen was blood, either unsorted or a sorted T cell fraction (not recorded which). These receptors all stem from a male donor with ankylosing spondylitis.

This clonotype was picked up a small number of times. The chain couples TRBV20-1 to TRBJ2-5, with a weak D call TRBD2 (6 bases). The CDR3 covers 13 residues. CDR1 DFQATT and CDR2 SNEGSKA come from the germline V gene (reference sequence). V shed 6 bases and J shed 1 base, with 12 bases lying between them. The CDR3 nucleotides read TGCAGTGCGGGTGGGGGGACCCAAGAGACCCAGTACTTC. This encodes CSAGGGTQETQYF.

This clonotype was found a few times. The chain uses TRBV3-1 and TRBJ2-7; D is uncertain. V lost 5 bases and J lost 2, with 10 bases in between. Germline CDR1 is LGHDT and CDR2 is YNNKEL (reference sequence). The CDR3 is 13 amino acids. The CDR3 reads CASSSRLTYEQYF. The CDR3 DNA follows: TGTGCCAGCAGCTCTCGACTCACCTACGAGCAGTACTTC.

This clonotype has ten or more counts. The rearrangement uses TRBV6-5 and TRBJ2-1; 7 bases are shared with TRBD2. V lost 2 bases, J lost 5 bases, and 0 bases stayed unmatched. The CDR3 spans 13 residues. Looked up from germline, CDR1 is MNHEY and CDR2 is SVGAGI. The CDR3 is CASSYSGNNEQFF. CDR3 coding DNA: TGTGCCAGCAGTTACAGCGGGAACAATGAGCAGTTCTTC.

This clonotype was counted at least ten times. The chain is built from TRBV12-3 or TRBV12-4 and TRBJ2-3, with unresolved D. Trimming removed 0 bases at V and 0 bases at J, with 10 bases between. This CDR3 has 16 residues. The CDR3 DNA reads TGTGCCAGCAGTTTAGCGACCCCAACTAGCACAGATACGCAGTATTTT. Translation: CASSLATPTSTDTQYF.

The chain employs TRBV4-2 and TRBJ1-3; 9 nucleotides align to TRBD1. Per germline, CDR1 LGHNA and CDR2 YNFKEQ. The trim removed 4 bases at V and 3 bases at J, leaving 10 bases unmatched. This CDR3 spans 17 amino acids. CDR3 sequence reads: CASSRRTQGALGNTIYF. As DNA, the CDR3 is TGTGCCAGCAGCCGACGGACACAGGGGGCGCTTGGAAACACCATATATTTT.

The V and J genes are TRBV5-1 and TRBJ2-5, with D possibly TRBD1 on 6 matching bases. This CDR3 spans 13 amino acids. CDR1 and CDR2 from the germline V gene are SGHRS and YFSETQ. V was cut by 6 bases and J by 2 bases, with 11 bases left in between. DNA for the CDR3: TGCGCCAGCACCCCTCAGGGGCAAGAGACCCAGTACTTC. This encodes CASTPQGQETQYF.

This chain joins TRBV20-1 and TRBJ1-5; D is possibly TRBD1 (5 bases). The CDR3 runs to 14 residues. Germline assignment: CDR1 DFQATT and CDR2 SNEGSKA (reference sequence). Trimming left V 6 bases short and J 4 bases short, with 16 bases between. CDR3 sequence reads: CSAYTTNRNQPQHF. Here the CDR3 DNA reads TGCAGTGCCTATACCACGAACAGGAATCAGCCCCAGCATTTT.

This clonotype has just a few counts. The J gene is TRBJ1-1, the V gene TRBV20-1; D remains ambiguous. Trimming took off 8 bases at V and 1 base at J, with 8 bases between the two ends. From germline, CDR1 is DFQATT and CDR2 SNEGSKA (reference sequence). CDR3 length equals 11 residues. The CDR3 is CSSAPNTEAFF. CDR3 nucleotide sequence: TGCAGTTCGGCCCCGAACACTGAAGCTTTCTTT.